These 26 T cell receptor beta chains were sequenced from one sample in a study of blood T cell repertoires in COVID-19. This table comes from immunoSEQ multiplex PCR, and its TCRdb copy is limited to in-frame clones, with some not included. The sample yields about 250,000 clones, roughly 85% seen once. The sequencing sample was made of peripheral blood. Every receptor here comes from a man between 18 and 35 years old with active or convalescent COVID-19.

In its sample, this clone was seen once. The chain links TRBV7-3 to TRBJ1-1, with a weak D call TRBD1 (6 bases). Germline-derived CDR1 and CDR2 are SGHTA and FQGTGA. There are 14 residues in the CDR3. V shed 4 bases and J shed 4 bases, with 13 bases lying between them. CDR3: CASSSAGAFTEAFF. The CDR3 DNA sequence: TGTGCCAGCAGCTCGGCGGGGGCGTTCACTGAAGCTTTCTTT.

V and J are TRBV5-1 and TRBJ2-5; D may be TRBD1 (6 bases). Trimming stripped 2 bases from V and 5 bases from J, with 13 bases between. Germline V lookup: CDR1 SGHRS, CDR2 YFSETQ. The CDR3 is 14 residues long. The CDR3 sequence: CASSFQGSSETQYF. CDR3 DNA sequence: TGCGCCAGCAGCTTCCAGGGGTCATCGGAGACCCAGTACTTC.

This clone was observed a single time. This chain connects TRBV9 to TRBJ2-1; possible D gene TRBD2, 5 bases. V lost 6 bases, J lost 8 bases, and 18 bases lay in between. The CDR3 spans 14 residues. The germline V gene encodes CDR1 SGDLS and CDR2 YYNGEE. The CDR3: CASNRVPPGDEQFF. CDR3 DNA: TGTGCCAGCAACCGGGTCCCGCCCGGGGATGAGCAGTTCTTC.

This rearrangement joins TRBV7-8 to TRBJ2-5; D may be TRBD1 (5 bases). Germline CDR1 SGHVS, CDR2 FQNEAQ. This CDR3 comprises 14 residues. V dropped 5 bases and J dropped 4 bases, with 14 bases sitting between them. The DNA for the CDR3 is TGTGCCAGCAGCGTACAGGAAACCACAGAGACCCAGTACTTC. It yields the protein CASSVQETTETQYF.

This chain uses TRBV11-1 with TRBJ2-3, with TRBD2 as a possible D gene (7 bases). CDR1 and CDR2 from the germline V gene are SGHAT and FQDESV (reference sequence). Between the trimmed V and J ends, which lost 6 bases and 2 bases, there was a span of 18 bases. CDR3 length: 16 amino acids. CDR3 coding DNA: TGTGCCAGCAGTAGCCCTGGGGGGGCTCACACAGATACGCAGTATTTT. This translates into CASSSPGGAHTDTQYF.

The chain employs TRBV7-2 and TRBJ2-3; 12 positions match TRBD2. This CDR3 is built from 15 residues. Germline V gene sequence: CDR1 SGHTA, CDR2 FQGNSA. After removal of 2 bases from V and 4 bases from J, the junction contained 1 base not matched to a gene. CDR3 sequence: CASSLLAGGSDTQYF. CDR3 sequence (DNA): TGTGCCAGCAGCTTACTAGCGGGGGGGTCAGATACGCAGTATTTT.

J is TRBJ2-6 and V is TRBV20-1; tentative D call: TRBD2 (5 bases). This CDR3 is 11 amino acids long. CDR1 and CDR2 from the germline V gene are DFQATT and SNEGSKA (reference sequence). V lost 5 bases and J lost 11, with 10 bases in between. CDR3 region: CSARGSDVLTF. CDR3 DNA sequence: TGCAGTGCTCGGGGTTCGGACGTCCTGACTTTC.

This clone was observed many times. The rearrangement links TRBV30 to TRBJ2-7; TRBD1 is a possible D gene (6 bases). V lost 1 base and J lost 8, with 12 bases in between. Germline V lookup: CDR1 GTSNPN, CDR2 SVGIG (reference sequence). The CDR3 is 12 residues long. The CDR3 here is CAWSGGGNQQYF. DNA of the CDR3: TGTGCCTGGAGTGGTGGGGGCAACCAGCAGTACTTC.

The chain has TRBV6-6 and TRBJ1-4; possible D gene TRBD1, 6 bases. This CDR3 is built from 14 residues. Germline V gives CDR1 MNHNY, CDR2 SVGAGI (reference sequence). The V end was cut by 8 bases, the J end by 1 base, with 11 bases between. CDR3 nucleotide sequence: TGTGCCAGCGTCTCAGGGGAAACTAATGAAAAACTGTTTTTT. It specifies CASVSGETNEKLFF.

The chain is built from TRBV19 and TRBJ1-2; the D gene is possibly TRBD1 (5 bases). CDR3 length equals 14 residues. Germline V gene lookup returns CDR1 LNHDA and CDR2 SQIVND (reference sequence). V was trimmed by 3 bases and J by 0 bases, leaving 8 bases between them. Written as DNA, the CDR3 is TGTGCCAGTAGTATTGGGGGGGCTAACTATGGCTACACCTTC. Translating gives CASSIGGANYGYTF.

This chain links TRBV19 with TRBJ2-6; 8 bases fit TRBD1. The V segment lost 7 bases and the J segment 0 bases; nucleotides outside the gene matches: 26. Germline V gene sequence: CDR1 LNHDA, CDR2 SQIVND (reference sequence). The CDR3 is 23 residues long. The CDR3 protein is CASTAPPGRGLTTHSSGANVLTF. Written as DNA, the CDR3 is TGTGCCAGTACCGCCCCGCCGGGCAGGGGGCTGACCACCCACTCCTCTGGGGCCAACGTCCTGACTTTC.

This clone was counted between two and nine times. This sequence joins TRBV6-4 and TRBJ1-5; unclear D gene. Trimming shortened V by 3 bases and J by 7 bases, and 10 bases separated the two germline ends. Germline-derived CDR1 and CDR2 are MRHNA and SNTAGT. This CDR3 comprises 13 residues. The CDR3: CASSDEEGQPQHF. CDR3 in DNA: TGTGCCAGCAGTGATGAGGAGGGACAGCCCCAGCATTTT.

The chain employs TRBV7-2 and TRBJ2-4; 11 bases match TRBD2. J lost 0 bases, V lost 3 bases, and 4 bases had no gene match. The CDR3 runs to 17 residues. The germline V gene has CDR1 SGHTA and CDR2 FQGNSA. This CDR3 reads CASSLTSGNLAKNIQYF. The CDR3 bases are TGTGCCAGCAGCTTGACTAGCGGGAACTTAGCCAAAAACATTCAGTACTTC.

The CDR3 DNA follows: TGCGCCAGCAGCTTGGGTACTACCGGGACAGGGCCGTGGGGTGGCTACACCTTC. This translates into CASSLGTTGTGPWGGYTF. The chain carries TRBV5-1 and TRBJ1-2; TRBD1 aligns across 9 bases. The CDR3 consists of 18 residues. The ends lost 0 bases at V and 7 bases at J; junction bases unmatched: 16. Germline CDR1 reads SGHRS; CDR2 reads YFSETQ.

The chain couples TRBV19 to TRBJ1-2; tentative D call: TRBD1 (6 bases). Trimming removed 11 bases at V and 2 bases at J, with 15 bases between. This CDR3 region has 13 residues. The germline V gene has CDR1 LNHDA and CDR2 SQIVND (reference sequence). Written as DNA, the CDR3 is TGTGCCTCCGGGAGGGGGTTGAACTATGGCTACACCTTC. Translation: CASGRGLNYGYTF. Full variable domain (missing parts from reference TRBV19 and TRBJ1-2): DGGITQSPKYLFRKEGQNVTLSCEQNLNHDAMYWYRQDPGQGLRLIYYSQIVNDFQKGDIAEGYSVSREKKESFPLTVTSAQKNPTAFYLCASGRGLNYGYTFGSGTRLTVV.

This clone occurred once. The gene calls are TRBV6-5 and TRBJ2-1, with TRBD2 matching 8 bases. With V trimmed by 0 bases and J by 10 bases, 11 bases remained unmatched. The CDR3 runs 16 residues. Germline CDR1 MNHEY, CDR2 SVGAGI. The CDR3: CASSYSSSGGGREQFF. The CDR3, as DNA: TGTGCCAGCAGTTACTCCTCCAGCGGGGGAGGACGGGAGCAGTTCTTC.

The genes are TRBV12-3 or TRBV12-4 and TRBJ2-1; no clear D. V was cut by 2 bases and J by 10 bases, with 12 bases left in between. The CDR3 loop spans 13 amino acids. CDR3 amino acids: CASSLTGSYEQFF. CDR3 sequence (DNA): TGTGCCAGCAGTTTAACCGGGTCATACGAGCAGTTCTTC.

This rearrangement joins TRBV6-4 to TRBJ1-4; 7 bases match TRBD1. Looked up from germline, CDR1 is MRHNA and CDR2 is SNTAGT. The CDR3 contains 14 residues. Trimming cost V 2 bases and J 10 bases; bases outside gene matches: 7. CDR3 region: CASSDVDREAKLFF. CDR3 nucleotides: TGTGCCAGCAGTGACGTTGACAGGGAAGCAAAACTGTTTTTT.

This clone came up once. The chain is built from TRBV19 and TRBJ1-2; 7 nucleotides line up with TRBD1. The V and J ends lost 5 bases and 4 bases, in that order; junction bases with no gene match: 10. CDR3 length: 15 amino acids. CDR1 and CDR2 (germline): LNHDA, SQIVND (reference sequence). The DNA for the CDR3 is TGTGCCAGTAGTTCGACAGGGCATCCAGTCTATGGCTACACCTTC. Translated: CASSSTGHPVYGYTF.

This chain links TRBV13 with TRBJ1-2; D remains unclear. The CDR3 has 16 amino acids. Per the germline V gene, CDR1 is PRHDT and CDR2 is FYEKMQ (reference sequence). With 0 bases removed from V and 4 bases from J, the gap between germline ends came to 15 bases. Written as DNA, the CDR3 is TGTGCCAGCAGCTTAGGCCGCGGGTCGGGAGGCTATGGCTACACCTTC. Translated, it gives CASSLGRGSGGYGYTF.

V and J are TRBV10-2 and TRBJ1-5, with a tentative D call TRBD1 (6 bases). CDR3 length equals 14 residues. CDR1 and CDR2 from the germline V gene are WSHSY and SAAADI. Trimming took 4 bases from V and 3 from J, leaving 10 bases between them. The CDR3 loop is CASSAGQHNQPQHF. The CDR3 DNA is TGCGCCAGCAGTGCTGGACAGCACAATCAGCCCCAGCATTTT.

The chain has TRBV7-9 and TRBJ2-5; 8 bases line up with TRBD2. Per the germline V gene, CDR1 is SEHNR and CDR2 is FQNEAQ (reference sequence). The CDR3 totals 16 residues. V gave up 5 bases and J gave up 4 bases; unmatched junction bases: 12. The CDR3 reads CASSPGGASLSETQYF. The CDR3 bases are TGTGCCAGCAGCCCGGGGGGGGCTAGTCTGTCAGAGACCCAGTACTTC.

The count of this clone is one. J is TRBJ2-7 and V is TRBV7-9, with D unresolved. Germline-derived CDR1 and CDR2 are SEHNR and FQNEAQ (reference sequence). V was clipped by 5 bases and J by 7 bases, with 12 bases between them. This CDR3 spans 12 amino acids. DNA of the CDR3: TGTGCCAGCAGCCCACCCGGTCCGGAGCAGTACTTC. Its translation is CASSPPGPEQYF.

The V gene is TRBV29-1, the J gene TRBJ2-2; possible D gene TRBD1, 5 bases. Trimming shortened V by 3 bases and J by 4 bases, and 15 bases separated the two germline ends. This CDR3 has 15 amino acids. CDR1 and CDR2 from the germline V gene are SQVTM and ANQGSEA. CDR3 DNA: TGCAGCGTTGAGGTTTGGGGCAGCAGCACCGGGGAGCTGTTTTTT. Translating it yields CSVEVWGSSTGELFF.

In DNA, the CDR3 is TGTGCCAGCAGTTACACCCGACAGTCCTACGAGCAGTACTTC. Its translation: CASSYTRQSYEQYF. The chain is built from TRBV6-6 and TRBJ2-7, with D perhaps matching TRBD1 (5 bases). The germline V and J ends were trimmed by 2 bases and 1 base, with 9 bases remaining between them. The CDR3 consists of 14 residues. Germline V gives CDR1 MNHNY, CDR2 SVGAGI (reference sequence).

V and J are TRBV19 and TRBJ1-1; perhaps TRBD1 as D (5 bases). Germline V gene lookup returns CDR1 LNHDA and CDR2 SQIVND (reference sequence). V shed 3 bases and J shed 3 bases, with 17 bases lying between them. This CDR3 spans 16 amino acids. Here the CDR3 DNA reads TGTGCCAGTAGTATTTCATCAGGGCGGGGTGACACTGAAGCTTTCTTT. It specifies CASSISSGRGDTEAFF. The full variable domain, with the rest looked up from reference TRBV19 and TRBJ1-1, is DGGITQSPKYLFRKEGQNVTLSCEQNLNHDAMYWYRQDPGQGLRLIYYSQIVNDFQKGDIAEGYSVSREKKESFPLTVTSAQKNPTAFYLCASSISSGRGDTEAFFGQGTRLTVV.